The present entry profiles one T cell receptor (beta chain) with its context. Uncontrolled infection, other autoimmune disease, pregnancy or lactation disqualified patients from enrolment. The TCR beta CDR3 regions underwent amplification using RNA transcripts as the source. HTBI primers drove first-round RT-PCR of the TCR CDR3. Each CDR3 protein gets one entry after TCRdb re-called the multiplex PCR reads with MiXCR. The table includes 500,000 to 600,000 distinct CDR3 sequences, just over 45% detected once. The sample belongs to a study of T cells in Graves' hyperthyroidism and ophthalmopathy. Germline CDR1 is LGHNA and CDR2 is YNFKEQ. The CDR3 is 16 residues long. V dropped 4 bases and J dropped 7 bases, with 23 bases sitting between them.

The sequence derives from a woman under 30 with Graves' hyperthyroidism. The chain couples TRBV4-2 to TRBJ2-7, with D tentatively TRBD2 (6 bases). Sequenced: peripheral blood or thyroid tissue (not recorded which). In DNA form, the CDR3 reads TGTGCCAGCAGCCTTACTGAGGCGGGGTCCCTCCCTGAGCAGTACTTC. It codes for CASSLTEAGSLPEQYF.